These 26 T cell receptor beta chains were sequenced from one sample in a study of T cell repertoires in cytomegalovirus infection. One entry per CDR3 protein, called by TCRdb with MiXCR from the reads. The table lists about 130,000 distinct CDR3 sequences, less than 9.5% of them singletons, with over 9.5% in the top ten. The sample taken for sequencing was PBMCs. Receptors were obtained from a human donor in good health (CMV status not recorded). Some clones in this sample may be carry-over from other donors' samples.

This clonotype came up many times. This chain connects TRBV7-2 to TRBJ2-3; the match to TRBD2 covers 7 bases. The CDR3 contains 17 residues. Unmatched junction bases numbered 13, after V lost 1 base and J lost 6 bases. Germline V gene sequence: CDR1 SGHTA, CDR2 FQGNSA. DNA of the CDR3: TGTGCCAGCAGCTTAGACCCGGCGGTTACTAGCGTGGATACGCAGTATTTT. This encodes CASSLDPAVTSVDTQYF.

The table lists this clonotype with many counts. The rearrangement links TRBV11-1 to TRBJ1-4, with D possibly matching TRBD1 (6 bases). Germline-derived CDR1 and CDR2 are SGHAT and FQDESV (reference sequence). Trimming cost V 7 bases and J 5 bases, with 11 bases left between them. The CDR3 has 13 residues. The CDR3 bases are TGTGCCAGCACCAGGGGTCCGAATGAAAAACTGTTTTTT. Residues: CASTRGPNEKLFF.

This clonotype was recorded many times. CDR3 loop: CASSSGTKGWNTEAFF. The CDR3 DNA follows: TGTGCCAGCAGCTCCGGGACCAAGGGTTGGAACACTGAAGCTTTCTTT. V gene TRBV5-4 combines with J gene TRBJ1-1; D is perhaps TRBD1 (5 bases). CDR1 is SGHNT, CDR2 YYREEE, per germline (reference sequence). The CDR3 contains 16 residues. Trimming took 3 bases from V and 1 from J, leaving 16 bases between them.

This clonotype was counted ten times or more. The chain employs TRBV6-1 and TRBJ1-1; 11 bases map to TRBD1. CDR1 is MNHNS, CDR2 SASEGT, per germline. The CDR3 totals 16 residues. V was pared by 7 bases and J by 1 base, with 8 bases of the junction left unmatched. The CDR3 here is CASNSRTGGWNTEAFF. The CDR3 bases are TGTGCCAGCAATTCCAGGACAGGGGGCTGGAACACTGAAGCTTTCTTT.

In its sample, this clonotype was seen many times. The chain has TRBV6-1 and TRBJ1-1; 7 nucleotides agree with TRBD1. There are 13 residues in the CDR3. The junction had 7 bases not matched to a gene; V was cut back by 5 bases and J by 7 bases. The germline gives CDR1 MNHNS, CDR2 SASEGT. The CDR3 nucleotides are TGTGCCAGCAGTTCGTACAGGGGAAATGAAGCTTTCTTT. Translating gives CASSSYRGNEAFF.

The table lists this clonotype with many counts. The rearrangement uses TRBV7-6 and TRBJ2-2; D uncertain. CDR3 size: 16 residues. Trimming shortened V by 5 bases and J by 1 base, and 14 bases separated the two germline ends. Per germline, CDR1 SGHVS and CDR2 FNYEAQ. The CDR3, as DNA: TGTGCCAGCAGCCCTACCCCCGCAGGGAACACCGGGGAGCTGTTTTTT. As protein: CASSPTPAGNTGELFF.

This clonotype was picked up many times. The rearrangement joins TRBV5-1 to TRBJ1-3; the D is unclear. The CDR3 consists of 15 residues. Germline assignment: CDR1 SGHRS and CDR2 YFSETQ. The V and J ends lost 0 bases and 0 bases respectively, with 7 bases between them. In DNA form, the CDR3 reads TGCGCCAGCAGCTTGGTGGCAGCCTCTGGAAACACCATATATTTT. Protein: CASSLVAASGNTIYF.

This clonotype was detected ten times or more. The J gene is TRBJ2-3, the V gene TRBV4-2, with TRBD2 identical over 14 bases. The germline CDR1 and CDR2 sequences are LGHNA and YNFKEQ. This CDR3 is 15 amino acids long. The ends lost 5 bases at V and 9 bases at J; junction bases unmatched: 7. This CDR3 is CASSLPGTSGGTQYF. CDR3 nucleotide sequence: TGTGCCAGCAGCTTACCCGGGACTAGCGGGGGCACGCAGTATTTT.

This clonotype was found many times. The chain has TRBV7-2 and TRBJ2-3, with 7 bases identical to TRBD2. The CDR3 has 15 residues. CDR1 is SGHTA, CDR2 FQGNSA, per germline. V shed 1 base and J 1 base; nucleotides not matched to a gene: 2. CDR3 DNA sequence: TGTGCCAGCAGCTTAGACGCGGGGGGCACAGATACGCAGTATTTT. Its protein is CASSLDAGGTDTQYF. Using reference TRBV7-2 and TRBJ2-3 for the parts outside the CDR3, the full variable domain is GAGVSQSPSNKVTEKGKDVELRCDPISGHTALYWYRQSLGQGLEFLIYFQGNSAPDKSGLPSDRFSAERTGGSVSTLTIQRTQQEDSAVYLCASSLDAGGTDTQYFGPGTRLTVL.

Ten or more counts support this clonotype. The chain combines TRBV6-1 with TRBJ2-2; TRBD1 aligns across 8 bases. The CDR3 runs to 15 residues. Germline V CDR1 and CDR2: MNHNS, SASEGT. Trimming at V came to 3 bases and at J to 5 bases, leaving 5 bases not matched to a gene. The CDR3 DNA follows: TGTGCCAGCAGTGAGGTGACAGGGGTTACCGGGGAGCTGTTTTTT. As protein: CASSEVTGVTGELFF.

This clonotype was detected only a few times. The DNA of the CDR3 is TGTGCCAGCAGTGCAGCCGCCGGGACAGGGAAATGGTGGAGTCAGCCCCAGCATTTT. Its protein product is CASSAAAGTGKWWSQPQHF. This chain connects TRBV2 to TRBJ1-5; 9 bases are a match to TRBD1. V trimming: 4 bases; J trimming: 6 bases; junction bases outside the gene matches: 19. The CDR3 consists of 19 residues. Germline V gene lookup returns CDR1 SNHLY and CDR2 FYNNEI.

In its sample, this clonotype was seen a few times. The chain is built from TRBV3-1 and TRBJ1-6; D is possibly TRBD1 (5 bases). The CDR3 loop spans 14 amino acids. Between the trimmed V and J ends, which lost 4 bases and 7 bases, there was a span of 11 bases. Germline assignment: CDR1 LGHDT and CDR2 YNNKEL (reference sequence). CDR3 DNA: TGTGCCAGCAGCCCTCGGGACCCAAATTCACCCCTCCACTTT. It translates to CASSPRDPNSPLHF. Looking up the rest from reference TRBV3-1 and TRBJ1-6 gives the full variable domain: DTAVSQTPKYLVTQMGNDKSIKCEQNLGHDTMYWYKQDSKKFLKIMFSYNNKELIINETVPNRFSPKSPDKAHLNLHINSLELGDSAVYFCASSPRDPNSPLHFGNGTRLTVT.

This clonotype has ten or more counts. The rearrangement links TRBV28 to TRBJ1-6; D is unresolved. The CDR3 contains 14 residues. Germline CDR1 and CDR2: MDHEN and SYDVKM. The V gene lost 6 bases and the J gene lost 4 bases, with 10 bases spanning the gap. The CDR3 sequence: CASSLGFYNSPLHF. In DNA form, the CDR3 reads TGTGCCAGCAGCCTCGGGTTTTATAATTCACCCCTCCACTTT.

V and J are TRBV10-3 and TRBJ1-2; weak D call: TRBD1 (6 bases). V gave up 0 bases and J gave up 1 base, with 9 bases separating them. Germline values: CDR1 ENHRY, CDR2 SYGVKD. This CDR3 is 15 amino acids long. The CDR3 protein is CAISESLQGNYGYTF. The DNA for the CDR3 is TGTGCCATCAGTGAGTCCTTACAGGGTAACTATGGCTACACCTTC.

This clonotype was seen at least ten times. The chain links TRBV2 to TRBJ1-4; D remains ambiguous. Germline V CDR1 and CDR2: SNHLY, FYNNEI. V lost 6 bases, J lost 8 bases, and 16 bases lay in between. The CDR3 runs 14 residues. The CDR3 bases are TGTGCCAGCAGACCCACCTATACAAGCGAAAAACTGTTTTTT. Protein sequence: CASRPTYTSEKLFF.

This clonotype has a count of ten or more. For the CDR3, the DNA is TGTGCCAGCAGTTACTTCGGGGGTGGTACCGGGGAGCTGTTTTTT. As protein: CASSYFGGGTGELFF. This chain uses TRBV6-5 with TRBJ2-2; weak D call: TRBD2 (6 bases). The CDR3 length is 15 residues. V was cut by 1 base and J by 5 bases, with 11 bases left in between. CDR1 and CDR2 (germline): MNHEY, SVGAGI.

This clonotype has ten or more counts. V gene TRBV28 combines with J gene TRBJ1-4; the D is unclear. Trimming took off 6 bases at V and 0 bases at J, with 11 bases between the two ends. CDR3 length: 15 amino acids. CDR1 and CDR2 from the germline V gene are MDHEN and SYDVKM. The CDR3 sequence: CASRTTPATNEKLFF. For the CDR3, the DNA is TGTGCCAGCAGAACAACACCAGCAACTAATGAAAAACTGTTTTTT.

This clonotype was recorded a few times. V and J are TRBV14 and TRBJ1-2; TRBD1 aligns across 9 bases. CDR1 SGHDN and CDR2 FVKESK come from the germline V gene. The CDR3 has 13 amino acids. With V trimmed by 5 bases and J by 5 bases, 3 bases remained unmatched. CDR3 sequence (DNA): TGTGCCAGCAGCAAACAGGGGGCTTATGGCTACACCTTC. Residues: CASSKQGAYGYTF.

The genes are TRBV19 and TRBJ1-2; D unclear. The CDR3 runs 11 residues. V shed 6 bases and J shed 6 bases, with 8 bases lying between them. From germline, CDR1 is LNHDA and CDR2 SQIVND (reference sequence). The CDR3 DNA sequence: TGTGCCAGTAGATCGCAGGATGGCTACACCTTC. Translating gives CASRSQDGYTF.

The rearrangement links TRBV29-1 to TRBJ2-5; 7 bases fit TRBD1. After removal of 6 bases from V and 2 bases from J, the junction contained 3 bases not matched to a gene. The germline gives CDR1 SQVTM, CDR2 ANQGSEA. CDR3 length: 12 residues. The CDR3 protein is CSVSTGQETQYF. CDR3 bases: TGCAGCGTCTCGACAGGGCAAGAGACCCAGTACTTC.

This chain connects TRBV2 to TRBJ2-6, with no clear D. Germline loops: CDR1 SNHLY, CDR2 FYNNEI. Trimming took off 5 bases at V and 3 bases at J, with 11 bases between the two ends. The CDR3 totals 15 residues. In nucleotides, the CDR3 is TGTGCCAGCAGTCCAACAGTGGGTGGGGCCAACGTCCTGACTTTC. It is translated as CASSPTVGGANVLTF.

This clonotype was detected a few times. The CDR3 spells CASSDSGASSYEQYF. In nucleotides, the CDR3 is TGTGCCAGCAGTGATTCCGGGGCCTCCTCCTACGAGCAGTACTTC. The chain couples TRBV28 to TRBJ2-7; the D call may be TRBD1 or TRBD2 (5 bases each). The V end was cut by 5 bases, the J end by 0 bases, with 14 bases between. Germline-derived CDR1 and CDR2 are MDHEN and SYDVKM. The CDR3 totals 15 residues.

This clonotype appeared many times. The genes are TRBV7-9 and TRBJ2-7; D may be TRBD1 (5 bases). Trimming stripped 5 bases from V and 2 bases from J, with 10 bases between. CDR3 length: 13 residues. CDR1 is SEHNR, CDR2 FQNEAQ, per germline (reference sequence). Written as DNA, the CDR3 is TGTGCCAGCAGCACCAGGGATACCTACGAGCAGTACTTC. This codes for CASSTRDTYEQYF.

This clonotype showed up many times. This sequence joins TRBV25-1 and TRBJ1-2; 9 bases map to TRBD1. Germline V lookup: CDR1 MGHDK, CDR2 SYGVNS. The J segment lost 7 bases and the V segment lost 4 bases, leaving 4 bases of the junction unmatched. CDR3 size: 13 residues. The CDR3 nucleotides read TGTGCCAGCAGTGTCGGGACAGGGTCTGGCTACACCTTC. Translating it yields CASSVGTGSGYTF.

This clonotype was picked up many times. This rearrangement joins TRBV18 to TRBJ2-5; D is unresolved. CDR3 length: 15 residues. The ends were cut back, 2 bases at V and 1 base at J, with 11 bases in the middle. Germline V gene sequence: CDR1 KGHSH, CDR2 LQKENI. CDR3 DNA: TGTGCCAGCTCACCAAGGCAGTCGAGCCAAGAGACCCAGTACTTC. Protein: CASSPRQSSQETQYF. Filled out from reference TRBV18 and TRBJ2-5, the complete variable domain reads NAGVMQNPRHLVRRRGQEARLRCSPMKGHSHVYWYRQLPEEGLKFMVYLQKENIIDESGMPKERFSAEFPKEGPSILRIQQVVRGDSAAYFCASSPRQSSQETQYFGPGTRLLVL.

A remark on this clonotype: Since a much larger clone is just one base distant, this may be a read error. The chain joins TRBV5-4 to TRBJ2-7; 7 bases are a match to TRBD2. V trimming: 4 bases; J trimming: 3 bases; junction bases outside the gene matches: 13. Looked up from germline, CDR1 is SGHNT and CDR2 is YYREEE (reference sequence). The CDR3 contains 16 residues. The CDR3 protein is CASSPREYGWVYEQYF. In DNA form, the CDR3 reads TGTGCCAGCAGCCCGCGGGAGTACGGGTGGGTCTACGAGCAGTACTTC.